Many counts were recorded for the clone carrying this T cell receptor (beta chain). No antigen is known for it. The record originates from a study of human T cells and chemical hapten exposure. Study-level results: There was a positive correlation between PT1 expanded TCR counts and patch test score. Donors' alopecia may make their immune response differ from healthy people's. Relative to control repertoires, expanded TCRs gave rise to significantly more large CDR3 similarity clusters.

Germline CDR1 SGHTA, CDR2 FQGNSA. The CDR3 has 11 residues. Trimming pared 8 bases from V and 4 bases from J, leaving 6 bases between. Regarding time point: pre-sensitization, week 0. Sample treatment: therapeutic diphenylcyclopropenone sensitization with weekly scalp DPC. Unique molecular identifiers were attached to individual cDNA molecules within the library. TCRdb analysed the RACE reads with MiXCR anew, one entry per CDR3 protein. The table includes roughly 110,000 distinct CDR3 sequences, approximately 12% detected once. The TCR comes from a woman between 50 and 59 years old with alopecia areata. Some clones in this sample may be carry-over from other donors' samples. The input for sequencing was whole blood, taken in connection with sensitization to the hapten diphenylcyclopropenone (DPC). The V and J genes are TRBV7-2 and TRBJ2-1; D gene ambiguous. The DNA of the CDR3 is TGTGCCAGCGGAACGTACAATGAGCAGTTCTTC. Encoded protein: CASGTYNEQFF.